These 7 T cell receptor beta chains originate from one sample sequenced in a study of blood T cell repertoires in COVID-19. The repertoire was sequenced with immunoSEQ multiplex PCR; TCRdb's copy has only in-frame clones and lacks some. The sample shows around 270,000 clones, 88% of them seen only once. Sequencing was carried out using PBMCs or T cells enriched from blood (not recorded which). These receptor sequences come from a woman between 40 and 55 years old who had been exposed to COVID-19.

The rearrangement uses TRBV19 and TRBJ1-1, with D unresolved. The germline V and J ends were trimmed by 1 base and 5 bases, with 17 bases remaining between them. The CDR3 contains 16 residues. CDR1 and CDR2 from the germline V gene are LNHDA and SQIVND (reference sequence). CDR3 protein: CASSIGWSWGGTEAFF. For the CDR3, the DNA is TGTGCCAGTAGTATAGGGTGGAGCTGGGGAGGGACTGAAGCTTTCTTT.

The chain is built from TRBV20-1 and TRBJ1-1; no clear D. V was clipped by 6 bases and J by 0 bases, with 8 bases between them. Germline V CDR1 and CDR2: DFQATT, SNEGSKA (reference sequence). The CDR3 covers 12 residues. The CDR3 region is CSASPVNTEAFF. The CDR3 DNA sequence: TGCAGTGCCAGTCCAGTGAACACTGAAGCTTTCTTT.

This rearrangement joins TRBV10-3 to TRBJ2-7, with TRBD1 matching 7 bases. Trimming cost V 10 bases and J 5 bases; bases outside gene matches: 5. This CDR3 contains 11 residues. Germline values: CDR1 ENHRY, CDR2 SYGVKD. The CDR3 here is CATQGFHEQYF. The CDR3 DNA reads TGTGCCACACAGGGGTTCCACGAGCAGTACTTC.

The J gene is TRBJ1-1, the V gene TRBV28, with unresolved D. Germline V gene lookup returns CDR1 MDHEN and CDR2 SYDVKM. The V and J ends lost 8 bases and 10 bases respectively, with 17 bases between them. The CDR3 is 12 residues long. CDR3 nucleotides: TGTGCCAGCTATATATTGACTCGGGGAGCTTTCTTT. It specifies CASYILTRGAFF.

This chain joins TRBV21-1 and TRBJ2-7; the table calls TRBD1, which could not be checked here. TRBV21-1 is classified as a pseudogene. The CDR3 runs to 13 residues. CDR3 amino acids: CASRGGQRYEQYV. CDR3 DNA sequence: TGTGCCAGCAGAGGCGGACAGCGTTACGAGCAGTACGTC.

The chain employs TRBV19 and TRBJ2-7; TRBD2 is a possible D gene (6 bases). The CDR3 loop spans 13 amino acids. The V and J ends lost 3 bases and 6 bases respectively, with 12 bases between them. Per germline, CDR1 LNHDA and CDR2 SQIVND (reference sequence). CDR3 in amino acids: CASSIGTAAEQYF. CDR3 in DNA: TGTGCCAGTAGTATCGGGACTGCCGCCGAGCAGTACTTC.

As for this clone: The same CDR3 can be traced to other DNA sequences in this sample. The chain recombines TRBV7-2 with TRBJ2-1; the match to TRBD2 covers 7 bases. After removal of 1 base from V and 5 bases from J, the junction contained 2 bases not matched to a gene. The CDR3 covers 14 residues. Germline V gives CDR1 SGHTA, CDR2 FQGNSA. The CDR3 nucleotides read TGTGCCAGCAGCTTAGTGGGAGGGGACAATGAGCAGTTCTTC. Amino acids: CASSLVGGDNEQFF.